This TCR beta chain was recorded in a study of blood T cells in healthy people across ages. As for the study in general: Per two T cells, template switching captured roughly one barcoded beta molecule.

A sample-barcoded 5' primer and a J-beta primer mix were used in a second PCR of about 6 to 12 cycles. Every molecule of cDNA carried a tag from a template-switch adaptor with 12 random nucleotides. A minimum of 2.5 million CDR3-containing paired-end reads was obtained for each sample. TCRdb passed the 5' RACE reads through MiXCR, listing each CDR3 protein once. Among 1.5 million to 1.9 million distinct CDR3 sequences listed, roughly 43% were seen once. As to this clonotype: Its antigen is as yet unknown.

Findings and limits, study-wide: Donor CMV infection status was unknown, possibly confounding age-related changes in expanded clonotypes.

In germline, CDR1 is SNHLY, CDR2 FYNNEI. Trimming at V came to 6 bases and at J to 2 bases, leaving 5 bases not matched to a gene. This CDR3 has 16 residues. This receptor was taken from a woman between 18 and 29 years old in good health. The sequenced sample consisted of blood. The rearrangement links TRBV2 to TRBJ2-3, with TRBD2 identical over 13 bases. CDR3 in DNA: TGTGCCAGCAGGGGACTAGCGGGGAGAATCACAGATACGCAGTATTTT. Its protein is CASRGLAGRITDTQYF.